These 7 T cell receptor beta chains came from one sample sequenced in a study of blood T cells in healthy people across ages. The use of a sample-barcoded 5' primer and a J-beta primer mix characterized a second PCR of about 6 to 11 cycles. TCRdb re-analysed the 5' RACE reads in MiXCR, keeping a single row per CDR3 protein. The sample has about 1.6 million distinct CDR3 sequences; 30% to 35% are singletons. The sample was blood. Every receptor here comes from a woman in her 30s in good health.

This chain joins TRBV20-1 and TRBJ2-7, with TRBD2 matching 8 bases. Trimming took 3 bases from V and 3 from J; bases not matched to a gene: 7. The CDR3 length is 14 residues. The germline V gene has CDR1 DFQATT and CDR2 SNEGSKA (reference sequence). The CDR3 coding sequence is TGCAGTGCTAGTGAACTAGCGGATGACTACGAGCAGTACTTC. Amino acids: CSASELADDYEQYF.

This chain joins TRBV7-8 and TRBJ1-5; TRBD1 matches 7 bases. The CDR3 is 15 amino acids. Germline V gene data show CDR1 as SGHVS and CDR2 as FQNEAQ. The J segment lost 5 bases and the V segment lost 5 bases, leaving 9 bases of the junction unmatched. In nucleotides, the CDR3 is TGTGCCAGCAGCCTCCTGACAGGGTTTGATCAGCCCCAGCATTTT. Translated: CASSLLTGFDQPQHF.

Only a few counts were recorded for this clonotype. CDR3 region: CASSSSTGSPYEQYF. The CDR3 DNA follows: TGTGCCAGCAGTTCCTCGACAGGGTCCCCCTACGAGCAGTACTTC. The chain employs TRBV27 and TRBJ2-7; TRBD1 matches at 7 bases. The ends lost 4 bases at V and 2 bases at J; junction bases unmatched: 8. This CDR3 is built from 15 residues. Germline lookup yields CDR1 MNHEY and CDR2 SMNVEV (reference sequence).

This clonotype was observed many times. This chain joins TRBV7-9 and TRBJ2-5, with 10 bases aligning to TRBD1. V lost 0 bases, J lost 4 bases, and 2 bases stayed unmatched. Germline V gene sequence: CDR1 SEHNR, CDR2 FQNEAQ (reference sequence). The CDR3 has 15 amino acids. This CDR3 is CASSLADRGPETQYF. The CDR3, as DNA: TGTGCCAGCAGCTTAGCAGACAGGGGGCCAGAGACCCAGTACTTC.

In its sample, this clonotype was seen a few times. The rearrangement uses TRBV20-1 and TRBJ2-1; D unresolved. From germline, CDR1 is DFQATT and CDR2 SNEGSKA (reference sequence). The CDR3 loop spans 13 amino acids. V lost 1 base, J lost 9 bases, and 13 bases lay in between. The CDR3 loop reads CSARAGPLGEQFF. Written as DNA, the CDR3 is TGCAGTGCTAGAGCCGGTCCCTTGGGTGAGCAGTTCTTC.

This clonotype was found many times. The chain links TRBV15 to TRBJ1-4; 7 nucleotides line up with TRBD1. This CDR3 spans 14 amino acids. V shed 1 base and J 8 bases; nucleotides not matched to a gene: 4. CDR1 is LNHNV, CDR2 YYDKDF, per germline (reference sequence). DNA for the CDR3: TGTGCCACCAGCAGAGCCCAGGGGGGCGAAAAACTGTTTTTT. This translates into CATSRAQGGEKLFF.

This clonotype was observed at least ten times. CDR3 protein: CASSESKGAGTRERNEQFF. The CDR3 DNA is TGTGCCAGCAGCGAAAGCAAAGGGGCCGGGACTAGAGAACGGAATGAGCAGTTCTTC. The rearrangement joins TRBV3-1 to TRBJ2-1; 8 bases are shared with TRBD2. Germline CDR1 and CDR2: LGHDT and YNNKEL (reference sequence). The CDR3 has 19 amino acids. The V segment lost 5 bases and the J segment 7 bases; nucleotides outside the gene matches: 22.